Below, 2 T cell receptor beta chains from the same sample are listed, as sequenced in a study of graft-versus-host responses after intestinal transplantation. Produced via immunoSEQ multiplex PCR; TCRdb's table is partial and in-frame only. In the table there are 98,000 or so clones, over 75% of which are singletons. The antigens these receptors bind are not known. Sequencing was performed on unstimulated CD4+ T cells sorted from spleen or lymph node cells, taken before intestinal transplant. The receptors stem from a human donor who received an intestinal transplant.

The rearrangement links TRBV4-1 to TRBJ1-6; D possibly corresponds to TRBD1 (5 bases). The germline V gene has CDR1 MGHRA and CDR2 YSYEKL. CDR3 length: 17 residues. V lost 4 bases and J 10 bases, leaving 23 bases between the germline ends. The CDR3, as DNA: TGCGCCAGCAGCCGCGTCGGGACCGTTCATGGTGGGTCACCCCTCCACTTT. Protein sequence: CASSRVGTVHGGSPLHF.

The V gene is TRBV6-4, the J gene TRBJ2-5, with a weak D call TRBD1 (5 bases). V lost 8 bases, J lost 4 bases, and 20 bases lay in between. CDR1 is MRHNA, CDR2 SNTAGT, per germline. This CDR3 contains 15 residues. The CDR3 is CASPAGHRLGETQYF. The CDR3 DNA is TGTGCCAGCCCGGCAGGGCATCGGTTAGGAGAGACCCAGTACTTC.